The 26 T cell receptor beta chains given below trace back to one sample, sequenced in a study of long-term antiretroviral therapy in people with HIV. The run of the v3.0 immunoSEQ assay was at survey level. The assay was immunoSEQ multiplex PCR, and TCRdb's table has in-frame clones only and misses some. This table holds 20,000 to 25,000 clones, about nine tenths found once. The source was unsorted PBMCs, collected 0.2 years before starting antiretroviral therapy. Every receptor here comes from a man in his late teens or twenties with HIV.

The gene calls are TRBV7-8 and TRBJ2-2, with D perhaps matching TRBD1 (5 bases). The CDR3 runs 14 residues. Germline V gene lookup returns CDR1 SGHVS and CDR2 FQNEAQ. V was pared by 2 bases and J by 3 bases, with 7 bases between. CDR3 sequence: CASSLLGDTGELFF. The CDR3 DNA is TGTGCCAGCAGCTTACTAGGGGACACCGGGGAGCTGTTTTTT.

The chain couples TRBV6-5 to TRBJ2-1, with D unresolved. V lost 0 bases and J 7 bases, leaving 13 bases between the germline ends. The germline V gene encodes CDR1 MNHEY and CDR2 SVGAGI. This CDR3 has 15 amino acids. The CDR3: CASSYSVVGRNEQFF. In DNA form, the CDR3 reads TGTGCCAGCAGTTACTCGGTTGTTGGGCGGAATGAGCAGTTCTTC.

This chain links TRBV5-8 with TRBJ2-1; the D gene is possibly TRBD2 (6 bases). The CDR3 runs 13 residues. CDR1 is SGHTS, CDR2 YDEGEE, per germline. The V end lost 4 bases, the J end lost 12 bases, and 17 bases lay between the germline ends. This CDR3 is CASSPGLGIRQFF. The CDR3 DNA reads TGTGCCAGCAGCCCGGGACTGGGGATTCGGCAGTTCTTC.

J is TRBJ1-4 and V is TRBV19; 7 positions agree with TRBD1. Germline CDR1 reads LNHDA; CDR2 reads SQIVND (reference sequence). The CDR3 has 18 amino acids. The V gene end was trimmed by 2 bases and the J gene end by 7 bases; junction bases not matched to a gene: 16. The CDR3: CASSISGIFDREGEKLFF. In DNA, the CDR3 is TGTGCCAGTAGTATATCGGGAATCTTCGACAGGGAAGGTGAAAAACTGTTTTTT.

The chain's CDR3 is CASSLEYGSAYEQYF. The CDR3 coding sequence is TGTGCCAGCAGCTTAGAGTACGGGAGCGCCTACGAGCAGTACTTC. This chain joins TRBV7-2 and TRBJ2-7; perhaps TRBD2 as D (6 bases). This CDR3 has 15 residues. With 1 base removed from V and 2 bases from J, the gap between germline ends came to 12 bases. CDR1 and CDR2 (germline): SGHTA, FQGNSA.

The chain couples TRBV11-2 to TRBJ2-1, with D perhaps TRBD1 or TRBD2 (5 bases each). In germline, CDR1 is SGHAT, CDR2 FQNNGV. V lost 7 bases to trimming and J lost 8 bases, with 12 bases between them. The CDR3 runs 12 residues. This CDR3 reads CASTHRGHEQFF. The CDR3 DNA sequence: TGTGCCAGCACCCACCGGGGCCATGAGCAGTTCTTC.

This sequence joins TRBV2 and TRBJ1-1, with a tentative D call TRBD1 (5 bases). Germline assignment: CDR1 SNHLY and CDR2 FYNNEI. The CDR3 runs 12 residues. Trimming left V 8 bases short and J 5 bases short, with 12 bases between. The CDR3 DNA reads TGTGCCAGCGGGGCTAGATGGACTGAAGCTTTCTTT. Its translation: CASGARWTEAFF.

The rearrangement uses TRBV7-9 and TRBJ2-1; D is undetermined. CDR1 and CDR2 (germline): SEHNR, FQNEAQ (reference sequence). This CDR3 spans 14 amino acids. V dropped 3 bases and J dropped 0 bases, with 6 bases sitting between them. The chain's CDR3 is CASSFTFSYNEQFF. The CDR3 DNA reads TGTGCCAGCAGCTTTACCTTCTCCTACAATGAGCAGTTCTTC.

This chain uses TRBV30 with TRBJ2-7; 7 bases line up with TRBD2. The J segment lost 7 bases and the V segment lost 4 bases, leaving 7 bases of the junction unmatched. The CDR3 runs 12 residues. Germline CDR1 is GTSNPN and CDR2 is SVGIG (reference sequence). CDR3 residues: CAWIPTGGEQYF. The CDR3, as DNA: TGTGCCTGGATTCCAACGGGGGGAGAGCAGTACTTC. Based on the CDR3 plus reference TRBV30 and TRBJ2-7, the full variable domain is SQTIHQWPATLVQPVGSPLSLECTVEGTSNPNLYWYRQAAGRGLQLLFYSVGIGQISSEVPQNLSASRPQDRQFILSSKKLLLSDSGFYLCAWIPTGGEQYFGPGTRLTVT.

The chain is built from TRBV11-2 and TRBJ2-3; 7 bases are shared with TRBD2. The J segment lost 9 bases and the V segment lost 6 bases, leaving 9 bases of the junction unmatched. From germline, CDR1 is SGHAT and CDR2 FQNNGV. The CDR3 spans 13 residues. The CDR3 region is CASSSLGGKTQYF. In DNA, the CDR3 is TGTGCCAGCAGTTCCCTCGGGGGGAAAACGCAGTATTTT.

A few counts support this clone. The chain combines TRBV30 with TRBJ1-5; D gene unclear. CDR3 size: 12 residues. V lost 1 base and J lost 9, with 10 bases in between. In germline, CDR1 is GTSNPN, CDR2 SVGIG (reference sequence). The CDR3 is CAWSAGRPPQHF. The CDR3 DNA sequence: TGTGCCTGGAGTGCAGGACGGCCGCCCCAGCATTTT.

The genes are TRBV5-6 and TRBJ2-2; D gene unclear. The germline gives CDR1 SGHDT, CDR2 YYEEEE. Trimming stripped 2 bases from V and 5 bases from J, with 4 bases between. This CDR3 is 12 amino acids long. The CDR3 nucleotides are TGTGCCAGCAGCTTACCAACCGGGGAGCTGTTTTTT. This translates into CASSLPTGELFF.

This clone is labeled as medium-sized. The chain links TRBV19 to TRBJ1-2; weak D call: TRBD1 (5 bases). Germline lookup yields CDR1 LNHDA and CDR2 SQIVND (reference sequence). V dropped 3 bases and J dropped 5 bases, with 16 bases sitting between them. CDR3 length: 15 residues. The CDR3 region has the DNA TGTGCCAGTAGTATCGGTGGGGCTGCGGGGTATGGCTACACCTTC. Its protein is CASSIGGAAGYGYTF.

This sequence joins TRBV11-2 and TRBJ2-3, with D possibly TRBD2 on 5 matching bases. The V gene's germline CDR1 is SGHAT and CDR2 FQNNGV. V lost 4 bases and J 2 bases, leaving 10 bases between the germline ends. CDR3 size: 14 residues. The CDR3: CASSSGRDTDTQYF. The CDR3 region has the DNA TGTGCCAGCAGCTCTGGCCGGGACACAGATACGCAGTATTTT.

This clone was detected only a few times. The sample holds other DNA sequences that translate to the same CDR3. The chain carries TRBV2 and TRBJ2-5; 9 bases are a match to TRBD2. Germline values: CDR1 SNHLY, CDR2 FYNNEI. Losses at the gene ends were 6 bases for V and 4 bases for J; bases not matched to a gene: 9. The CDR3 has 15 residues. The CDR3 sequence is CASSEGAGGGETQYF. The CDR3 DNA follows: TGTGCCAGCAGCGAGGGGGCGGGAGGGGGAGAGACCCAGTACTTC.

The chain employs TRBV10-3 and TRBJ2-1; 10 nucleotides line up with TRBD2. This CDR3 region has 19 residues. J gave up 0 bases and V 0 bases, and 8 bases lay outside the gene matches. Germline lookup yields CDR1 ENHRY and CDR2 SYGVKD. This chain's CDR3 is CAISESPSGGSSSYNEQFF. CDR3 coding DNA: TGTGCCATCAGTGAGTCCCCTAGCGGGGGCTCGAGCTCCTACAATGAGCAGTTCTTC.

The chain combines TRBV10-3 with TRBJ2-1, with 9 bases lining up with TRBD1. Per germline, CDR1 ENHRY and CDR2 SYGVKD. The CDR3 consists of 12 residues. V lost 9 bases, J lost 9 bases, and 6 bases stayed unmatched. The CDR3, as DNA: TGTGCCATAGGACAGGGGATTAGTGAGCAGTTCTTC. Translating it yields CAIGQGISEQFF.

This chain joins TRBV7-2 and TRBJ2-5; D is possibly TRBD1 (6 bases). Germline V gene data show CDR1 as SGHTA and CDR2 as FQGNSA. V was clipped by 5 bases and J by 8 bases, with 12 bases between them. CDR3 length: 12 residues. CDR3 DNA sequence: TGTGCCAGCAGCATAAGACAGGACACCCAGTACTTC. This sequence encodes CASSIRQDTQYF.

This sequence joins TRBV4-1 and TRBJ1-2; 8 bases align to TRBD1. Germline-derived CDR1 and CDR2 are MGHRA and YSYEKL. Trimming removed 0 bases from V and 8 bases from J; junction bases left unmatched: 8. The CDR3 has 15 amino acids. CDR3 sequence reads: CASSQEGQAEWGYTF. For the CDR3, the DNA is TGCGCCAGCAGCCAAGAGGGACAGGCCGAGTGGGGCTACACCTTC.

This rearrangement joins TRBV27 to TRBJ2-7; D not resolved. The CDR3 has 15 residues. Trimming took 6 bases from V and 2 from J, leaving 17 bases between them. The germline V gene encodes CDR1 MNHEY and CDR2 SMNVEV (reference sequence). The CDR3 DNA sequence: TGTGCCAGCAGCCTCGGGCCTCCGAGCCCCTACGAGCAGTACTTC. Translation gives CASSLGPPSPYEQYF.

V is TRBV30 and J is TRBJ1-3; D remains ambiguous. The germline V gene has CDR1 GTSNPN and CDR2 SVGIG (reference sequence). This CDR3 spans 10 amino acids. The germline V and J ends were trimmed by 1 base and 5 bases, with 0 bases remaining between them. The CDR3 spells CAWSGNTIYF. The CDR3 bases are TGTGCCTGGAGTGGAAACACCATATATTTT. Looking up the rest from reference TRBV30 and TRBJ1-3 gives the full variable domain: SQTIHQWPATLVQPVGSPLSLECTVEGTSNPNLYWYRQAAGRGLQLLFYSVGIGQISSEVPQNLSASRPQDRQFILSSKKLLLSDSGFYLCAWSGNTIYFGEGSWLTVV.

This clone was picked up one time. The chain carries TRBV13 and TRBJ2-7; D is unclear. This CDR3 is 12 amino acids long. In germline, CDR1 is PRHDT, CDR2 FYEKMQ (reference sequence). V lost 8 bases and J lost 11, with 19 bases in between. In DNA form, the CDR3 reads TGTGCCAGCGATAGCAGATCGGGCCCCGAGTACTTC. Protein: CASDSRSGPEYF.

The chain links TRBV2 to TRBJ2-7; 10 positions agree with TRBD1. V lost 4 bases to trimming and J lost 6 bases; unmatched junction nucleotides: 0. The CDR3 has 12 residues. Germline values: CDR1 SNHLY, CDR2 FYNNEI. CDR3 sequence reads: CASSGQGAEQYF. The DNA for the CDR3 is TGTGCCAGCAGTGGACAGGGGGCCGAGCAGTACTTC.

The V and J genes are TRBV4-2 and TRBJ1-5, with 7 bases fitting TRBD1. J gave up 3 bases and V 4 bases, and 6 bases lay outside the gene matches. The CDR3 loop spans 15 amino acids. CDR1 is LGHNA, CDR2 YNFKEQ, per germline. The DNA of the CDR3 is TGTGCCAGCAGCCCCGCCGGGACAGCCAATCAGCCCCAGCATTTT. As protein: CASSPAGTANQPQHF.

This clone appeared once. The rearrangement links TRBV5-4 to TRBJ2-1; TRBD1 matches 9 bases. This CDR3 comprises 14 residues. V dropped 5 bases and J dropped 6; count of bases not matched to a gene: 6. Germline V gives CDR1 SGHNT, CDR2 YYREEE (reference sequence). The CDR3 loop is CASRKDRGFNEQFF. CDR3 coding DNA: TGTGCCAGCAGAAAGGACAGGGGTTTCAATGAGCAGTTCTTC.

This chain uses TRBV7-3 with TRBJ2-3; D is unresolved. CDR1 and CDR2 from the germline V gene are SGHTA and FQGTGA. V shed 3 bases and J shed 2 bases, with 9 bases lying between them. The CDR3 consists of 14 residues. The CDR3 DNA sequence: TGTGCCAGCAGCTTGTTGGGGTCCACAGATACGCAGTATTTT. It codes for CASSLLGSTDTQYF.